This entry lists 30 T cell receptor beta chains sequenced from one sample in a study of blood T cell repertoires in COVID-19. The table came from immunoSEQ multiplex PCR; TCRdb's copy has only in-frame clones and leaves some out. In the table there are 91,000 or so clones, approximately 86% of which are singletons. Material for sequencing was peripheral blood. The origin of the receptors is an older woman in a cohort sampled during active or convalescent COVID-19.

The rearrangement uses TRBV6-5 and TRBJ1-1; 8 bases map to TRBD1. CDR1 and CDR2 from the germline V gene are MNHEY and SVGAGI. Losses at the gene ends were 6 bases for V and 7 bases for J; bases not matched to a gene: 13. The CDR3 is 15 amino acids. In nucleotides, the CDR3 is TGTGCCAGCAGGGCCGCCAGGGGGCCGGGGAGTGAAGCTTTCTTT. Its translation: CASRAARGPGSEAFF.

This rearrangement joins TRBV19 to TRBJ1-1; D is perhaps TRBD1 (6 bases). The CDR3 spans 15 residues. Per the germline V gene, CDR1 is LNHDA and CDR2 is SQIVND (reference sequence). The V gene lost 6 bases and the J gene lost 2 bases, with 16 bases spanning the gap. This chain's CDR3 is CASSRKTGGNTEAFF. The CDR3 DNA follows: TGTGCCAGTAGCCGAAAGACAGGAGGAAACACTGAAGCTTTCTTT.

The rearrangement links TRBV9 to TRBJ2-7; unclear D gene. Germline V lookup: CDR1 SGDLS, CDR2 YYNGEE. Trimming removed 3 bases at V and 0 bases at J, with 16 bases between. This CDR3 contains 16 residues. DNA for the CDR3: TGTGCCAGCAGCGGTGGGTCTGCGAGGAGCTCCTACGAGCAGTACTTC. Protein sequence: CASSGGSARSSYEQYF.

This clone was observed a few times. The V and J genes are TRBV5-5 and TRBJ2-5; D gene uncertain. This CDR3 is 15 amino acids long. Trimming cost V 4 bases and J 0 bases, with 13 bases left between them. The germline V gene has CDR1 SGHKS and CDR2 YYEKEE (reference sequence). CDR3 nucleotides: TGTGCCAGCAGCCCATTCGGCAGGTACCAAGAGACCCAGTACTTC. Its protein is CASSPFGRYQETQYF.

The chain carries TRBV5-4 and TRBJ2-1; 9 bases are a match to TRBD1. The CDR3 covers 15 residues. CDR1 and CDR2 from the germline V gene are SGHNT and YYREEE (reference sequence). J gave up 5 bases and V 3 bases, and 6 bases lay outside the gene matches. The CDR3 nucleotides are TGTGCCAGCAGCTCACCGGGACAGGGCAACAATGAGCAGTTCTTC. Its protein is CASSSPGQGNNEQFF.

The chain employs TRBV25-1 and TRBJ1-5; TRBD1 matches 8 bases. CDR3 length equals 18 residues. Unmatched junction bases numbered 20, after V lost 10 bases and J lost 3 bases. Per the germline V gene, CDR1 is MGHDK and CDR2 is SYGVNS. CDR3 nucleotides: TGTGCCAAAATTGACCCGGGGACAGGAAGGGGGATCAATCAGCCCCAGCATTTT. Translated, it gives CAKIDPGTGRGINQPQHF.

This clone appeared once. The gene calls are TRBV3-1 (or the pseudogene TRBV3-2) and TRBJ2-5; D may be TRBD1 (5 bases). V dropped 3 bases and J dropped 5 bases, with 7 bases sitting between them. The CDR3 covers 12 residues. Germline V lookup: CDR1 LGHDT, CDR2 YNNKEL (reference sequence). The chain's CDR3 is CASSHAGETQYF. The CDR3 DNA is TGTGCCAGCAGCCATGCAGGGGAGACCCAGTACTTC.

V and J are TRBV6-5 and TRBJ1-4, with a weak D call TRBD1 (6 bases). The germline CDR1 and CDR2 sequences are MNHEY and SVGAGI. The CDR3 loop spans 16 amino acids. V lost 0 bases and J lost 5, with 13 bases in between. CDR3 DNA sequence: TGTGCCAGCAGTTACTCGGTCGGGGGGGGCAATGAAAAACTGTTTTTT. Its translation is CASSYSVGGGNEKLFF.

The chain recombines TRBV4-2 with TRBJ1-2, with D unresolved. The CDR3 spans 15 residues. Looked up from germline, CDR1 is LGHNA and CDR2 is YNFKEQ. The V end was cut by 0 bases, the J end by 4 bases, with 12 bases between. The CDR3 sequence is CASSQEKVPGYGYTF. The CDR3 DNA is TGTGCCAGCAGCCAAGAGAAGGTCCCGGGCTATGGCTACACCTTC.

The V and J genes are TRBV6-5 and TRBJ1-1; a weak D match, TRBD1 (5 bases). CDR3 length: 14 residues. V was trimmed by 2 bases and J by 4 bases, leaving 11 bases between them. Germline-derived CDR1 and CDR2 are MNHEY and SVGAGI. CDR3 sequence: CASSYRGGSTEAFF. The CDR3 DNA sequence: TGTGCCAGCAGTTACCGGGGCGGGAGCACTGAAGCTTTCTTT.

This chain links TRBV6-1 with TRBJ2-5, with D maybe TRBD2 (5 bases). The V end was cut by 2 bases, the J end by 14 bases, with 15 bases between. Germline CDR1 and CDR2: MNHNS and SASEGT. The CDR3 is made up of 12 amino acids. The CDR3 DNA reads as TGTGCCAGCAGTGAATCGGAGACTACCCCCTACTTC. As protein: CASSESETTPYF.

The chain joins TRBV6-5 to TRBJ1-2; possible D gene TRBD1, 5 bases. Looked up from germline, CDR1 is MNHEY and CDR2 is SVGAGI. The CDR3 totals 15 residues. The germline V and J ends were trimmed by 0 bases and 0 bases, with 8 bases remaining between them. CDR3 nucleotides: TGTGCCAGCAGTTACTCTAGACAGCCTAACTATGGCTACACCTTC. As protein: CASSYSRQPNYGYTF.

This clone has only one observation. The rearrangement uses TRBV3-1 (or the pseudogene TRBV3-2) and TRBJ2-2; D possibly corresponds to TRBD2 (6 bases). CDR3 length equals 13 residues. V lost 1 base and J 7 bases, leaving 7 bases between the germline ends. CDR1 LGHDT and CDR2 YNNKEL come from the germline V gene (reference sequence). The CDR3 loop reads CASSQGGVGELFF. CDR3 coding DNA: TGTGCCAGCAGCCAAGGGGGGGTCGGGGAGCTGTTTTTT.

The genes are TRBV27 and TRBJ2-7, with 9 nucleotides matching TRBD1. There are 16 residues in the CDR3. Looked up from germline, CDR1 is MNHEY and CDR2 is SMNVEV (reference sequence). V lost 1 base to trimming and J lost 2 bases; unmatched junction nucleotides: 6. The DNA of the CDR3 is TGTGCCAGCAGTTTATATATGGGACAGGGCCCCTACGAGCAGTACTTC. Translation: CASSLYMGQGPYEQYF.

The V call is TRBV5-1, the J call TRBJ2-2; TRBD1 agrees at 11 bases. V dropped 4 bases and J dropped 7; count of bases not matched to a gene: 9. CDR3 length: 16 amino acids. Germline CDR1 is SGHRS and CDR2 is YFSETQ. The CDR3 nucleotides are TGCGCCAGCAGCCGTCTAGGACAGGGGGCAAACGGGGAGCTGTTTTTT. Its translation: CASSRLGQGANGELFF. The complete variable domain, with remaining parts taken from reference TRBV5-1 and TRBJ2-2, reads KAGVTQTPRYLIKTRGQQVTLSCSPISGHRSVSWYQQTPGQGLQFLFEYFSETQRNKGNFPGRFSGRQFSNSRSEMNVSTLELGDSALYLCASSRLGQGANGELFFGEGSRLTVL.

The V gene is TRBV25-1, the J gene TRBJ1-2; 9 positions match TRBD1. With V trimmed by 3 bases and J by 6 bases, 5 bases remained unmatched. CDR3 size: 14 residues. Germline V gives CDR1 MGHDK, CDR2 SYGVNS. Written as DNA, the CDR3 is TGTGCCAGCAGTGAGACAGGGGGAAGAAATGGCTACACCTTC. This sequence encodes CASSETGGRNGYTF.

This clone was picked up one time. CDR3 coding DNA: TGCGCCAGCAGCTCAGGGACAACCTACAATGAGCAGTTCTTC. Amino acids: CASSSGTTYNEQFF. This rearrangement joins TRBV5-1 to TRBJ2-1; perhaps TRBD1 as D (6 bases). The germline V gene has CDR1 SGHRS and CDR2 YFSETQ. The CDR3 has 14 amino acids. The ends were cut back, 3 bases at V and 2 bases at J, with 9 bases in the middle.

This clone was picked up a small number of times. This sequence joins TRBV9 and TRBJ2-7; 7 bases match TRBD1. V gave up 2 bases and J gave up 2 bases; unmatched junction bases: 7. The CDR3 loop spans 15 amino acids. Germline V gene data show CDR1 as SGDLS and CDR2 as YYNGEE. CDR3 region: CASSVGTALPYEQYF. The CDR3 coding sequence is TGTGCCAGCAGCGTCGGGACAGCCCTACCCTACGAGCAGTACTTC.

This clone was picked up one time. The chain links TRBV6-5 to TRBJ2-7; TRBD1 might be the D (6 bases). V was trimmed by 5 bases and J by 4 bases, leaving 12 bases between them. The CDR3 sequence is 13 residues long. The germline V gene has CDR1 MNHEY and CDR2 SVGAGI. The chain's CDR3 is CASSNRVKYEQYF. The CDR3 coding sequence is TGTGCCAGCAGTAACAGGGTAAAATACGAGCAGTACTTC.

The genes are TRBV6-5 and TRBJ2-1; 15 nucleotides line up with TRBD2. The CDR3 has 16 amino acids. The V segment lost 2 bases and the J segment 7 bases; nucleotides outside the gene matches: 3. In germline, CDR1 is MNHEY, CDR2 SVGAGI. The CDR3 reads CASSYPGLAGGNEQFF. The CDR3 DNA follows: TGTGCCAGCAGTTACCCGGGACTAGCGGGAGGAAATGAGCAGTTCTTC.

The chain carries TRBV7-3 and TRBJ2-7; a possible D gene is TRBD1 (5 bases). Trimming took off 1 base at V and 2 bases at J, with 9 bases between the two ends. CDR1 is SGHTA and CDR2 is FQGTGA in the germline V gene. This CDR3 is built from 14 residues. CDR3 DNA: TGTGCCAGCAGCTTAAACGTGGGGCCCTACGAGCAGTACTTC. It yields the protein CASSLNVGPYEQYF.

CDR3 residues: CATSGRQGRTDTQYF. Written as DNA, the CDR3 is TGTGCCACCAGCGGCCGACAGGGGCGCACAGATACGCAGTATTTT. This chain uses TRBV15 with TRBJ2-3; 8 bases map to TRBD1. This CDR3 contains 15 residues. Per the germline V gene, CDR1 is LNHNV and CDR2 is YYDKDF (reference sequence). V shed 5 bases, J shed 1 base, and the junction held 5 bases outside the gene matches.

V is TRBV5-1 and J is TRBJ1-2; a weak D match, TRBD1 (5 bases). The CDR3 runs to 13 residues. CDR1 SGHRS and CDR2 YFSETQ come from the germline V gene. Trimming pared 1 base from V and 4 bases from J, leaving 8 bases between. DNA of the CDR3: TGCGCCAGCAGCTTGTCCGGGGGCTATGGCTACACCTTC. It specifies CASSLSGGYGYTF.

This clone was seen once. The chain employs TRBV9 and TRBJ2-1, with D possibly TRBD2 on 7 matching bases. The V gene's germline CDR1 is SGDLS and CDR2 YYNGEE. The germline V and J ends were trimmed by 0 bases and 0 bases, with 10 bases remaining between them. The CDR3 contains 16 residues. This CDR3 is CASSVVGGASYNEQFF. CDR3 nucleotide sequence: TGTGCCAGCAGCGTAGTTGGGGGGGCCTCCTACAATGAGCAGTTCTTC.

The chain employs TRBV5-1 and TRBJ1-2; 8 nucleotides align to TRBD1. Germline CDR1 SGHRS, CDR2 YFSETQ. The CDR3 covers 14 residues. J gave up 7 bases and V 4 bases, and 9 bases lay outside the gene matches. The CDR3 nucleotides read TGCGCCAGCAGCAGAACGACAGGGGATGGTGGCTACACCTTC. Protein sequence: CASSRTTGDGGYTF.

The CDR3 loop is CASSSAGLARSPNEQFF. CDR3 nucleotide sequence: TGCGCCAGCAGCTCCGCGGGACTAGCGCGGTCCCCCAATGAGCAGTTCTTC. The chain uses TRBV5-1 and TRBJ2-1; 10 positions match TRBD2. This CDR3 region has 17 residues. J lost 6 bases, V lost 3 bases, and 12 bases had no gene match. The germline V gene has CDR1 SGHRS and CDR2 YFSETQ.

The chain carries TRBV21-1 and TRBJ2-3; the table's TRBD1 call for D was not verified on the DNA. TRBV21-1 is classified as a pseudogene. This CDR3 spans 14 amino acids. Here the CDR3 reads CASSKGHQTDTQYF. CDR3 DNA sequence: TGTGCCAGCAGCAAAGGGCACCAGACAGATACGCAGTATTTT.

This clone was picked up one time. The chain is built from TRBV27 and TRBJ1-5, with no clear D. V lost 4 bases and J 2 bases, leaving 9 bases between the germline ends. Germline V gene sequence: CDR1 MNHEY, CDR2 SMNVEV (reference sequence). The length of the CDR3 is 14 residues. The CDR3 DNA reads TGTGCCAGCAGTTCTTCAGTGCGCAATCAGCCCCAGCATTTT. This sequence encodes CASSSSVRNQPQHF.

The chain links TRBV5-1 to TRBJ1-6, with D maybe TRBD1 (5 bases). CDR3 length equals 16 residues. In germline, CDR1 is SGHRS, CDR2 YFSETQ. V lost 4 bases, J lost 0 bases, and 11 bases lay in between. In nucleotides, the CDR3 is TGCGCCAGCAGCCCCGGGGGGAGCTCCTATAATTCACCCCTCCACTTT. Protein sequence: CASSPGGSSYNSPLHF. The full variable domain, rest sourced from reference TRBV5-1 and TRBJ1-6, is KAGVTQTPRYLIKTRGQQVTLSCSPISGHRSVSWYQQTPGQGLQFLFEYFSETQRNKGNFPGRFSGRQFSNSRSEMNVSTLELGDSALYLCASSPGGSSYNSPLHFGNGTRLTVT.

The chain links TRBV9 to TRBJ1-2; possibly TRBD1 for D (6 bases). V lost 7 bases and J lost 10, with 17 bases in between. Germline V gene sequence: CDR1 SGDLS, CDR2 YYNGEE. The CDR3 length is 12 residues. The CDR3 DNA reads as TGTGCCAGCCCCCCTGGGAAGGGGGACTACACCTTC. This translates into CASPPGKGDYTF.